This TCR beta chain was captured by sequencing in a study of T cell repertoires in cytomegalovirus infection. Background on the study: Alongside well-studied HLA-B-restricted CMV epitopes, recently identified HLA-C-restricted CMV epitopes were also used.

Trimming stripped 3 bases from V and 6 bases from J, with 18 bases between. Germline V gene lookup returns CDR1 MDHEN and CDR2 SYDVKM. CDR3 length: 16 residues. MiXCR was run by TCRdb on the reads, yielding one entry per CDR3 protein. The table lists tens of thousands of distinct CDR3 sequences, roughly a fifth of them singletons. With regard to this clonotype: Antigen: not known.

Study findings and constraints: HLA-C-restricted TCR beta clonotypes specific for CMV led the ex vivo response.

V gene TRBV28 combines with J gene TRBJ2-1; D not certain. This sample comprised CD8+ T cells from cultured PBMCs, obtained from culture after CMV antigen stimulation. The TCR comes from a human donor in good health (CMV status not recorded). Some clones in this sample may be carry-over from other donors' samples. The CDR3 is CASSFYLWEMINEQFF. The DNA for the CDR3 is TGTGCCAGCAGTTTTTATTTGTGGGAAATGATCAATGAGCAGTTCTTC.